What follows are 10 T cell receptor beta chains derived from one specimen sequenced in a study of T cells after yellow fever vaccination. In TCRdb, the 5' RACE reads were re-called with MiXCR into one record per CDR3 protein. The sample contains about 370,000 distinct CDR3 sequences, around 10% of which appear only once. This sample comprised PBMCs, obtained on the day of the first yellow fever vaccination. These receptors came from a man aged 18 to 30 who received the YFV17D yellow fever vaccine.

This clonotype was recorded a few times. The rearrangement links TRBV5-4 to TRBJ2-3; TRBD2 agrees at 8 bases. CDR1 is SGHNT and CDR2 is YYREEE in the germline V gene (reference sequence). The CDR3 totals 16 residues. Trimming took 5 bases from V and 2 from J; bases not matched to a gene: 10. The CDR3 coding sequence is TGTGCCAGCAGTTTTTATGCGGGGGGCTCCACAGATACGCAGTATTTT. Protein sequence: CASSFYAGGSTDTQYF.

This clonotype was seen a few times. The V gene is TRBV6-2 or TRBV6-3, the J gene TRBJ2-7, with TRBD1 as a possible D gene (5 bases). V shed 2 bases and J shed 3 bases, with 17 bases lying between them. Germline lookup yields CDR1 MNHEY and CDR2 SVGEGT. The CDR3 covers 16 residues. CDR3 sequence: CASSYPGSRGGYEQYF. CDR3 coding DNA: TGTGCCAGCAGTTACCCAGGTTCAAGGGGCGGCTACGAGCAGTACTTC.

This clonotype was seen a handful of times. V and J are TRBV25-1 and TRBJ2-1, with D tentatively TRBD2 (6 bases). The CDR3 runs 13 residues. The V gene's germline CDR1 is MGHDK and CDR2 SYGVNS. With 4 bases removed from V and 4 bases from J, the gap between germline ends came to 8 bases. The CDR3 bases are TGTGCCAGCAGTGTCGCGGGGTACAATGAGCAGTTCTTC. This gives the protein CASSVAGYNEQFF.

CDR3 region: CASSPRSGRMDTEAFF. DNA for the CDR3: TGTGCCAGCTCACCAAGGTCAGGGAGGATGGACACTGAAGCTTTCTTT. V usage is TRBV18 and J usage is TRBJ1-1; a possible D gene is TRBD1 (5 bases). Germline values: CDR1 KGHSH, CDR2 LQKENI. The CDR3 has 16 residues. The V and J ends lost 2 bases and 3 bases respectively, with 16 bases between them.

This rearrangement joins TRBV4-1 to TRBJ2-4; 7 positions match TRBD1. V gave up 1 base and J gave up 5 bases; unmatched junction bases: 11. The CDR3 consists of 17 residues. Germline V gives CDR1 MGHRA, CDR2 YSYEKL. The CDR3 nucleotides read TGCGCCAGCAGCCAAGTGGGACAGAAAACAGGCGAAAACATTCAGTACTTC. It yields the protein CASSQVGQKTGENIQYF.

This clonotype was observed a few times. CDR3 nucleotides: TGCAGTGCTAGAGAAGCGGGGGGGCTCTACAATGAGCAGTTCTTC. This encodes CSAREAGGLYNEQFF. The rearrangement links TRBV20-1 to TRBJ2-1, with TRBD2 identical over 10 bases. The trim removed 0 bases at V and 3 bases at J, leaving 2 bases unmatched. The germline gives CDR1 DFQATT, CDR2 SNEGSKA (reference sequence). The CDR3 sequence is 15 residues long.

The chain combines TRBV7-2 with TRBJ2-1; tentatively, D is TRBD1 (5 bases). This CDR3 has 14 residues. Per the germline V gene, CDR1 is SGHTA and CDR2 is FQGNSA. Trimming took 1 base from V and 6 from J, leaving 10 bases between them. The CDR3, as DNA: TGTGCCAGCAGCTTAGAAGTCCAGGGCAATGAGCAGTTCTTC. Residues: CASSLEVQGNEQFF.

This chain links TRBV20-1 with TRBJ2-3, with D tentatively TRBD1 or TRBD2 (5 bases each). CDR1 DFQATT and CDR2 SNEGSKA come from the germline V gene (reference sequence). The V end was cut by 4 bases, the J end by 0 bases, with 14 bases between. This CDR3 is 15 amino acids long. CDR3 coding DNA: TGCAGTGCTAACTCGGGGACGTCAAGCACAGATACGCAGTATTTT. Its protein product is CSANSGTSSTDTQYF.

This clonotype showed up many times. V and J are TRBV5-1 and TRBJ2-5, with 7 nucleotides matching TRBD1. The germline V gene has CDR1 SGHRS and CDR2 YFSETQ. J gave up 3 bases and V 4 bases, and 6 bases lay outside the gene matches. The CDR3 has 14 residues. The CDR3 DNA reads TGCGCCAGCAGCAGAACAGGGGACGAAGAGACCCAGTACTTC. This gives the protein CASSRTGDEETQYF.

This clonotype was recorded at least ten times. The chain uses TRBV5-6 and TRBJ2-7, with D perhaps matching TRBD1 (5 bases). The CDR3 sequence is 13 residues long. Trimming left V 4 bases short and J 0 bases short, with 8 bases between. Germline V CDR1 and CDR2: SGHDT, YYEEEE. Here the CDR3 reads CASSGAASYEQYF. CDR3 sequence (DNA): TGTGCCAGCAGCGGGGCCGCCTCCTACGAGCAGTACTTC. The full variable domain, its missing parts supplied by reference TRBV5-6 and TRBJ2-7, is DAGVTQSPTHLIKTRGQQVTLRCSPKSGHDTVSWYQQALGQGPQFIFQYYEEEERQRGNFPDRFSGHQFPNYSSELNVNALLLGDSALYLCASSGAASYEQYFGPGTRLTVT.